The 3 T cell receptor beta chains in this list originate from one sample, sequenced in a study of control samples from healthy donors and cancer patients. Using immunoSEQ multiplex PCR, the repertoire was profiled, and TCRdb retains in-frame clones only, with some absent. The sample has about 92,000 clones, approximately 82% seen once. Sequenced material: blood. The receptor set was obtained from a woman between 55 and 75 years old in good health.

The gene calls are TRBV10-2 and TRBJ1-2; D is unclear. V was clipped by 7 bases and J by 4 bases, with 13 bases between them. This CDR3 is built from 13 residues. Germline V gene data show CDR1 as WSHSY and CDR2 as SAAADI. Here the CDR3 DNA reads TGCGCCAGCACGTCGGGGAATCGCTATGGCTACACCTTC. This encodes CASTSGNRYGYTF.

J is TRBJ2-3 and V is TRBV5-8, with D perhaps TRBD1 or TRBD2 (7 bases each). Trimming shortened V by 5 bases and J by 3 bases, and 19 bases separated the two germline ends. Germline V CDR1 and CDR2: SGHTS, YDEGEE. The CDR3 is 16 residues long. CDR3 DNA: TGTGCCAGCAGTCTCGACAGGGAGGGATCTACAGATACGCAGTATTTT. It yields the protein CASSLDREGSTDTQYF.

The CDR3 reads CASSSGTGNTGELFF. The CDR3 bases are TGCGCCAGCAGCTCCGGGACGGGAAACACCGGGGAGCTGTTTTTT. The J gene is TRBJ2-2, the V gene TRBV5-1; D tentatively reads TRBD1 or TRBD2 (5 bases each). Trimming removed 3 bases at V and 2 bases at J, with 11 bases between. The CDR3 consists of 15 residues. Germline CDR1 and CDR2: SGHRS and YFSETQ.